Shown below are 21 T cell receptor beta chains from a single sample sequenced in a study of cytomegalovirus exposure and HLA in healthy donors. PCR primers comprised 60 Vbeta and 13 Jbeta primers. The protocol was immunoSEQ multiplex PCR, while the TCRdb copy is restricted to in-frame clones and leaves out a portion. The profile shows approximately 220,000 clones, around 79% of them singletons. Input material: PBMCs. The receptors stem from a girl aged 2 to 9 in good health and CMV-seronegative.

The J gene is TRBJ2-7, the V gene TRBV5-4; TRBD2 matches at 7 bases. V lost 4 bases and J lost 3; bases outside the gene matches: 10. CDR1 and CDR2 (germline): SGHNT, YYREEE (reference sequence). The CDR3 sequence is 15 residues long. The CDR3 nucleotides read TGTGCCAGCAGCAATAACGGGGAGGGAATCTACGAGCAGTACTTC. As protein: CASSNNGEGIYEQYF.

CDR3 bases: TGTGCCAGCAGTATCGGGGAGACCCAGTACTTC. It codes for CASSIGETQYF. The chain links TRBV6-5 to TRBJ2-5; D is unresolved. Between the trimmed V and J ends, which lost 5 bases and 5 bases, there was a span of 6 bases. This CDR3 comprises 11 residues. Germline values: CDR1 MNHEY, CDR2 SVGAGI.

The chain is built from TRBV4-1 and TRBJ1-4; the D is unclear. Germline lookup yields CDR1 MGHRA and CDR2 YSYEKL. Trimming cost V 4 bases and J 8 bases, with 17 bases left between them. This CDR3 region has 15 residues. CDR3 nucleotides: TGCGCCAGCAGCCTCCTCGGGAGGGAAGGAGAAAAACTGTTTTTT. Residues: CASSLLGREGEKLFF.

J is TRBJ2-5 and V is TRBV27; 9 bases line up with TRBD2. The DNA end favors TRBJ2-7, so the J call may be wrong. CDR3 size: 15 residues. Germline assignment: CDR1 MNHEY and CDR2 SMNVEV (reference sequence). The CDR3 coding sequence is TGTGCCAGCAGTTTCGGGCGGGGGGGCGTCTACGAGCAGTACTTC. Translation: CASSFGRGGVYEQYF.

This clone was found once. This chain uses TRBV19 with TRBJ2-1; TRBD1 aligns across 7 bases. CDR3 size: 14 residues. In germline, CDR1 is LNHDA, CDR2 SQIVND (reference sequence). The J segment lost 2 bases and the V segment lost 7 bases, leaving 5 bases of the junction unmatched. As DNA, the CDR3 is TGTGCCAGTAAAAGACAGGGAGCCTACAATGAGCAGTTCTTC. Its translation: CASKRQGAYNEQFF. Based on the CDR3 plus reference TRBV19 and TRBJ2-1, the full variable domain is DGGITQSPKYLFRKEGQNVTLSCEQNLNHDAMYWYRQDPGQGLRLIYYSQIVNDFQKGDIAEGYSVSREKKESFPLTVTSAQKNPTAFYLCASKRQGAYNEQFFGPGTRLTVL.

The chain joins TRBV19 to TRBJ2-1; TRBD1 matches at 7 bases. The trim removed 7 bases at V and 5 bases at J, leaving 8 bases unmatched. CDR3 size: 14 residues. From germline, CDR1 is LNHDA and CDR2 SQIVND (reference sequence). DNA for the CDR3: TGTGCCAGTAAGTGGACAGGCAAAAACAATGAGCAGTTCTTC. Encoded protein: CASKWTGKNNEQFF.

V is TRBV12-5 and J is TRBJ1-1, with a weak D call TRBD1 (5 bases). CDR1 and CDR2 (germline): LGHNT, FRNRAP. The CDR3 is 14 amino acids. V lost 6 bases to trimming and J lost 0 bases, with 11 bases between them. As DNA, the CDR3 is TGTGCTAGTGGCCTGGAACAGGTGAACACTGAAGCTTTCTTT. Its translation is CASGLEQVNTEAFF.

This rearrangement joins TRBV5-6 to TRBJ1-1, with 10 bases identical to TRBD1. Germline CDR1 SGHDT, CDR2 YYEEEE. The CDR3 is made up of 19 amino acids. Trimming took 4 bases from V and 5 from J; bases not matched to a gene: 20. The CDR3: CASSTLQGQGTTVITEAFF. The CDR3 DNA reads TGTGCCAGCAGCACGCTGCAGGGACAGGGGACTACAGTTATTACTGAAGCTTTCTTT.

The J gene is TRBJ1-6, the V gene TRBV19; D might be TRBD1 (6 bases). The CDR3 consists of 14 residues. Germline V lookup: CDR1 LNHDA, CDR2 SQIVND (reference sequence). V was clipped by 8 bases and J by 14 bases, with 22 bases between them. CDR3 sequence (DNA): TGTGCCAGTGCTGAGGGACATGAAGTGGGATCCCTCCACTTT. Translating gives CASAEGHEVGSLHF.

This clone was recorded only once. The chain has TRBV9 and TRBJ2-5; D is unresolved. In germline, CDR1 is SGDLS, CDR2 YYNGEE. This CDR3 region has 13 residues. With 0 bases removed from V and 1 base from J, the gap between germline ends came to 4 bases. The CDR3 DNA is TGTGCCAGCAGCGTAGGGGCCCAAGAGACCCAGTACTTC. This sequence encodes CASSVGAQETQYF.

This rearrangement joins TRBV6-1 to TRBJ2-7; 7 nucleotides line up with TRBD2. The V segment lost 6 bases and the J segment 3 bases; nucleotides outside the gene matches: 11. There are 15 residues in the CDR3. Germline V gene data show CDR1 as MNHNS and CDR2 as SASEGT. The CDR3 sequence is CASSGGRGLLYEQYF. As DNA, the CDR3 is TGTGCCAGCAGCGGGGGGAGGGGACTCCTCTACGAGCAGTACTTC.

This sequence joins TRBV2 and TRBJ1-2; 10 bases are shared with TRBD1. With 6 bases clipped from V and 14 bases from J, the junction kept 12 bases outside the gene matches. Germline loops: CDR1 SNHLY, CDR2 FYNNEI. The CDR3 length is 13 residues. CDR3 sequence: CASRPTGGVSGTF. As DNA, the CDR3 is TGTGCCAGCAGGCCGACAGGGGGCGTATCGGGAACCTTC.

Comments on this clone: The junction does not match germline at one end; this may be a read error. The CDR3, as DNA: TGTGCCACCAGCAGAGATTTGGTGACGGGGTCAGATTTT. It translates to CATSRDLVTGSDF. V usage is TRBV15 and J usage is TRBJ1-4, with unresolved D. Germline CDR1 and CDR2: LNHNV and YYDKDF (reference sequence). This CDR3 comprises 13 residues.

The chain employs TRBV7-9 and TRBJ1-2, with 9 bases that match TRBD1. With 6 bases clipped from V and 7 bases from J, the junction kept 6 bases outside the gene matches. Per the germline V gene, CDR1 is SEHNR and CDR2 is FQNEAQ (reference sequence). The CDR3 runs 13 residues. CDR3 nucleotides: TGTGCCAGCAGACCTCGACAGGGGGGTGGCTACACCTTC. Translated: CASRPRQGGGYTF.

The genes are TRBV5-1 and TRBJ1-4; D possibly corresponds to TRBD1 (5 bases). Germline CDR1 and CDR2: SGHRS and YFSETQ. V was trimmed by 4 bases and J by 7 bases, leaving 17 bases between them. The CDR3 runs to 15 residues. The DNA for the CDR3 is TGCGCCAGCAGCGCCTCGGGGGGGACTGGTGAAAAACTGTTTTTT. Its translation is CASSASGGTGEKLFF.

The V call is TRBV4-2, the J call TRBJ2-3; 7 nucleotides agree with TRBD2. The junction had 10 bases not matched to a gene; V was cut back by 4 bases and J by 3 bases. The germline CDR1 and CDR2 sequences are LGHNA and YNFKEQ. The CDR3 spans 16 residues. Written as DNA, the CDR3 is TGTGCCAGCAGCCTTAGTTGGGGCGGGAGAACAGATACGCAGTATTTT. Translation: CASSLSWGGRTDTQYF.

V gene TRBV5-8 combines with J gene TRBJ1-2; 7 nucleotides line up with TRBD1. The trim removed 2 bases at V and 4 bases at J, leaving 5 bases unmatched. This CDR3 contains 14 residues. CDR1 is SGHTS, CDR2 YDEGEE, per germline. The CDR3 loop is CASSLSGGGYGYTF. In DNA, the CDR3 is TGTGCCAGCAGCTTATCAGGGGGAGGCTATGGCTACACCTTC.

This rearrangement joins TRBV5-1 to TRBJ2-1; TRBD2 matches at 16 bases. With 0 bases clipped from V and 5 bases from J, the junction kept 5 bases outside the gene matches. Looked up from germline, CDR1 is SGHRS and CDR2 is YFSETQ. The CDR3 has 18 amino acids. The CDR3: CASSLDGTSGGADNEQFF. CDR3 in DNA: TGCGCCAGCAGCTTGGACGGGACTAGCGGGGGGGCAGACAATGAGCAGTTCTTC.

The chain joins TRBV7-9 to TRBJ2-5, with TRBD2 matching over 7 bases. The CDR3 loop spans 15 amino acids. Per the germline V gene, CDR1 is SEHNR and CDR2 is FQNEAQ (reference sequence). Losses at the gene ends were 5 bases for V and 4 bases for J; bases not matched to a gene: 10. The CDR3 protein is CASSQDLREGETQYF. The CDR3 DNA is TGTGCCAGCAGCCAAGATCTTAGGGAGGGAGAGACCCAGTACTTC.

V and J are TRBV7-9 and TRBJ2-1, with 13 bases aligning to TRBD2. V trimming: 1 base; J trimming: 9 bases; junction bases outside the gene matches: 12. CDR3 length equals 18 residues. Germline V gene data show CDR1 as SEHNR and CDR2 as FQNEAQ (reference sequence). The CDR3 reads CASSLGRTSGGRGPEQFF. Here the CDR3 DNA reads TGTGCCAGCAGCTTAGGCCGGACTAGCGGGGGTAGGGGACCTGAGCAGTTCTTC.

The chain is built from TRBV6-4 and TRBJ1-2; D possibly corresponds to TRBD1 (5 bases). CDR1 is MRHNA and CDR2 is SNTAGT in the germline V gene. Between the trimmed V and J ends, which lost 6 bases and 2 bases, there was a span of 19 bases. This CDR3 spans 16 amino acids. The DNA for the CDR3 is TGTGCCAGCAGAGGAGAATTGACAGACGGGAACTATGGCTACACCTTC. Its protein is CASRGELTDGNYGYTF.